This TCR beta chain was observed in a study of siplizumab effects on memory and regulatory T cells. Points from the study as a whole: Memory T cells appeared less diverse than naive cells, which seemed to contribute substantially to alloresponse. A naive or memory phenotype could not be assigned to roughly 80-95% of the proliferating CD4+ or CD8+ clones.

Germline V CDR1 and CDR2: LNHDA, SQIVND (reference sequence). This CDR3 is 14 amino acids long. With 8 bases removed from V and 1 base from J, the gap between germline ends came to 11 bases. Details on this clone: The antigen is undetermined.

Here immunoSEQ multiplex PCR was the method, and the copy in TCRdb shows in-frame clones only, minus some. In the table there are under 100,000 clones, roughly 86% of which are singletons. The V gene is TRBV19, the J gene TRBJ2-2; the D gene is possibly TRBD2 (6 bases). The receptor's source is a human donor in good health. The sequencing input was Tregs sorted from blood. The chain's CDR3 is CASRSGRNTGELFF. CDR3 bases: TGTGCCAGTCGTTCCGGGAGGAACACCGGGGAGCTGTTTTTT.